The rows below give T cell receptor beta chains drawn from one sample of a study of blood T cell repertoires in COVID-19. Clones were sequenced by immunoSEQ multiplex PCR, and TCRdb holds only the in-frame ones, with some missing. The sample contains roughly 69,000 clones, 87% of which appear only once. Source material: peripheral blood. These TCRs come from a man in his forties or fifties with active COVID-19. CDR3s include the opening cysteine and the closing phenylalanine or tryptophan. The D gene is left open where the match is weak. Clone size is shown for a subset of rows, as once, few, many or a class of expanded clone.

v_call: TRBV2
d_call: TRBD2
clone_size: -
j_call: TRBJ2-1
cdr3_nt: TGTGCCAGCAGTGATGGGACTAGCCGGAGGGGGGCCAATGAGCAGTTCTTC
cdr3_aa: CASSDGTSRRGANEQFF

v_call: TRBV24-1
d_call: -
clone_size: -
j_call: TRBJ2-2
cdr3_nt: TGTGCCACCAGTGCCCTAGCGAACACCGGGGAGCTGTTTTTT
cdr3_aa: CATSALANTGELFF

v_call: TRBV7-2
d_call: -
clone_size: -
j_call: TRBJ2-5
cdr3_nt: TGTGCCAGCAGCTTACAGGGGACGGAGACCCAGTACTTC
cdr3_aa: CASSLQGTETQYF

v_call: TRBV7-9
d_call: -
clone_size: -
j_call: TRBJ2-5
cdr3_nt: TGTGCCAGCAGCCGAGAGGGGGACTATAGGACCCAGTACTTC
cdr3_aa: CASSREGDYRTQYF

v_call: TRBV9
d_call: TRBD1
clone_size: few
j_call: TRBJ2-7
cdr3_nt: TGTGCCAGCAGCCCCTGGGACAGGGAAGACGAGCAGTACTTC
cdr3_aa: CASSPWDREDEQYF

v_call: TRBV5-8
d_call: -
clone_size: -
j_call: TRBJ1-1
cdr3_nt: TGTGCCAGCAGCTTGGCATTCGACAGTGAAGCTTTCTTT
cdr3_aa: CASSLAFDSEAFF

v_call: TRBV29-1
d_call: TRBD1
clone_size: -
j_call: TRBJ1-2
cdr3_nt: TGCAGCGTTCCCCAGGGGGTAGGGAACTATGGCTACACCTTC
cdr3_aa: CSVPQGVGNYGYTF

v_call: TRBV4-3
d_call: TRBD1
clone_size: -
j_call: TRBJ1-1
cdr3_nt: TGCGCCAGCAGCCAAGGTTCTACAGGGGCTAACACTGAAGCTTTCTTT
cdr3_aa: CASSQGSTGANTEAFF

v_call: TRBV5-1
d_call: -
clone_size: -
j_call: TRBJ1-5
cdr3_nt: TGCGCCAGCAGCTTGAACAGCAATAGCAATCAGCCCCAGCATTTT
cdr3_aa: CASSLNSNSNQPQHF

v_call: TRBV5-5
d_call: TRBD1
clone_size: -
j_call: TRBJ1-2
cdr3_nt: TGTGCCAGCAGATTCGACCGACAGGGATATTTTAATGGCTACACCTTC
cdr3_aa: CASRFDRQGYFNGYTF

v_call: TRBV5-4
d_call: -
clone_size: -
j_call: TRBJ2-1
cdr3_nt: TGTGCCAGCAGCTTGAGCAGCGGCTCCTCCTACAATGAGCAGTTCTTC
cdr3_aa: CASSLSSGSSYNEQFF

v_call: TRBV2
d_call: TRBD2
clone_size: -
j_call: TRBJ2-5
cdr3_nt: TGTGCCAGCAGTGGACTAGCGGGAGAGACCCAGTACTTC
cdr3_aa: CASSGLAGETQYF

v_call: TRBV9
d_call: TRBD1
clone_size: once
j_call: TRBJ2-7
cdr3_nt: TGTGCCAGCAGCCCCCCCGGGACAGTCTACGAGCAGTACTTC
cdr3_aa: CASSPPGTVYEQYF

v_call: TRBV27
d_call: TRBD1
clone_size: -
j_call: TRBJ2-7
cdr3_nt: TGTGCCAGCAGTATGTTCTGGGACAGGTACTACGAGCAGTACTTC
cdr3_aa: CASSMFWDRYYEQYF

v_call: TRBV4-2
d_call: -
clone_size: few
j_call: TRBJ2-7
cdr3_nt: TGTGCCAGCAGGACGCAGGGCAACTCCTACGAGCAGTACTTC
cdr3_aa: CASRTQGNSYEQYF

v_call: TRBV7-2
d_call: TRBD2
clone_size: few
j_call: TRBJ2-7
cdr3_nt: TGTGCCAGCAGCTCCCAAGTCGGAGTAGCGGGGGTCCGCTCCTACGAGCAGTACTTC
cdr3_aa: CASSSQVGVAGVRSYEQYF

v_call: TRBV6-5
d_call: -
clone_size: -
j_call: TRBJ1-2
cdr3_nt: TGTGCCAGCAGGACTGCACTGACTTCTAACTATGGCTACACCTTC
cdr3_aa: CASRTALTSNYGYTF

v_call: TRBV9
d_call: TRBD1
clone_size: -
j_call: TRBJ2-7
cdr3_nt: TGTGCCAGCAGCCCAGGGACAGGGAAGGGCGAGCAGTACTTC
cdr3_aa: CASSPGTGKGEQYF

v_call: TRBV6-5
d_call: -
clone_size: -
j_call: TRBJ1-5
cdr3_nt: TGTGCCAGCAGCCTTTCGAGCAATCAGCCCCAGCATTTT
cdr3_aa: CASSLSSNQPQHF

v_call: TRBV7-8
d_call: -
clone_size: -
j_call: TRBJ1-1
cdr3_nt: TGTGCCAGCAGCTTAATGGCAGGGCTGAACACTGAAGCTTTCTTT
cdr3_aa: CASSLMAGLNTEAFF

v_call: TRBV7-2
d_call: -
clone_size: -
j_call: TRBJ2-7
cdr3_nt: TGTGCCAGCAGCCGTGAGCTTAGAGAGCAGTACTTC
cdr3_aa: CASSRELREQYF

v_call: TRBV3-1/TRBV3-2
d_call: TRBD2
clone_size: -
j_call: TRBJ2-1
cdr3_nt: TGTGCCAGCAGCCAAGCCGGGACTAGCGGTGACAATGAGCAGTTCTTC
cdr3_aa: CASSQAGTSGDNEQFF

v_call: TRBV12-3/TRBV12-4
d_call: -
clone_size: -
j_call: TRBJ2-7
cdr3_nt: TGTGCCAGCAGTCTAGGCCTAGGGGTGGAGCAGTACTTC
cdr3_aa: CASSLGLGVEQYF

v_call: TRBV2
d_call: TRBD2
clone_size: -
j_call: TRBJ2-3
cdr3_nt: TGTGCCAGCTGTTCAGCGGGGGGGAATACGCAGTATTTT
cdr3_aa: CASCSAGGNTQYF

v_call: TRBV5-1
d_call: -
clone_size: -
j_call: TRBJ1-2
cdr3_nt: TGCGCCAGCAGCTTGACGTACTCCTATGGCTACACCTTC
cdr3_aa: CASSLTYSYGYTF

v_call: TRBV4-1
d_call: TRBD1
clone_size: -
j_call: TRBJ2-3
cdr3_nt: TGCGCCAGCAGCCAACAAAGCCTACCAGGGACAGGGACAGATACGCAGTATTTT
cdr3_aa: CASSQQSLPGTGTDTQYF

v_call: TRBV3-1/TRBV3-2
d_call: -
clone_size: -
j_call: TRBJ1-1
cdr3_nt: TGTGCCAGCAGGGGAGGCACTGAAGCTTTCTTT
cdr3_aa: CASRGGTEAFF

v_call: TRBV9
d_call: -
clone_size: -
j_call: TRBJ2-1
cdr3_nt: TGTGCCAGCAGCGTCGAGGGAAATGAGTACAATGAGCAGTTCTTC
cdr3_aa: CASSVEGNEYNEQFF

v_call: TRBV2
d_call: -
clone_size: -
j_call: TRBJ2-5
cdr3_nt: TGTGCCAGCAGTGATAGCGGACCGAGGGGAGAGACCCAGTACTTC
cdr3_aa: CASSDSGPRGETQYF

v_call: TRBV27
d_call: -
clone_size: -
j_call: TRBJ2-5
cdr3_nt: TGTGCCAGCAGTACTCGCTCGGGGGTAGAGACCCAGTACTTC
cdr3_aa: CASSTRSGVETQYF

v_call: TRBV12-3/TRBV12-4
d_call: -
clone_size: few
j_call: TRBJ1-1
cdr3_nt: TGTGCCAGCAGTTTTGACTCGAACACTGAAGCTTTCTTT
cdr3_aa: CASSFDSNTEAFF

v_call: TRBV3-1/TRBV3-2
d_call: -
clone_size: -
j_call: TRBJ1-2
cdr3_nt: TGTGCCAGCAGCCAAGATTCCCCAGCCGGGACAAGGAGATATGGCTACACCTTC
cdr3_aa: CASSQDSPAGTRRYGYTF

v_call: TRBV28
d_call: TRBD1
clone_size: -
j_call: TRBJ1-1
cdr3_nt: TGTGCCAGCAGGGCCGGACAGGGGAAGAACACTGAAGCTTTCTTT
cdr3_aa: CASRAGQGKNTEAFF

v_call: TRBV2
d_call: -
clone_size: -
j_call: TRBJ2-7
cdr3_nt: TGTGCCAGCAGTGGGGACACCCACTACGAGCAGTACTTC
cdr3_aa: CASSGDTHYEQYF

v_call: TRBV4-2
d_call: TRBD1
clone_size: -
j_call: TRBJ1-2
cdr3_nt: TGTGCCAGCAGCCAAGAGGGGGGACAGGGGGTATATGGCTACACCTTC
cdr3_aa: CASSQEGGQGVYGYTF

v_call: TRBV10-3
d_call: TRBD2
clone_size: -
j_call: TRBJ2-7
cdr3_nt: TGTGCCATCAGTCCCCTCGGGGAGGGATCCGAGCAGTACTTC
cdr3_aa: CAISPLGEGSEQYF

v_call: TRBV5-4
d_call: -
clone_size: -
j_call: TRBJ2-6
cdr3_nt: TGTGCCAGCAGCTTTTACGGGTCCCACTCTGGGGCCAACGTCCTGACTTTC
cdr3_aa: CASSFYGSHSGANVLTF